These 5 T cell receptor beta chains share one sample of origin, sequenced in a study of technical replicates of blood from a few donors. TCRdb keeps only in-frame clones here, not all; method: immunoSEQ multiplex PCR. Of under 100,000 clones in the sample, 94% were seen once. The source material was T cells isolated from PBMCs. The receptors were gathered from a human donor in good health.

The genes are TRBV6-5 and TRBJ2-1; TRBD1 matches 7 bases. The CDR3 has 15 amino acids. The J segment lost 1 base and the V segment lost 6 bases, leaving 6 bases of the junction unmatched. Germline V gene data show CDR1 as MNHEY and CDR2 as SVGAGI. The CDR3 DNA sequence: TGTGCCAGCAGCGACAGGGCCATATCCTACAATGAGCAGTTCTTC. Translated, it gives CASSDRAISYNEQFF.

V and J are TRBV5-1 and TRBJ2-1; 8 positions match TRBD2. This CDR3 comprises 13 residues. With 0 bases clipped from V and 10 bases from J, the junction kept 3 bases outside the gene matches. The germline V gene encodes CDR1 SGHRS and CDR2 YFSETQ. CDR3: CASSLVPSGEQFF. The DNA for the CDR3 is TGCGCCAGCAGCTTGGTTCCTAGCGGGGAGCAGTTCTTC.

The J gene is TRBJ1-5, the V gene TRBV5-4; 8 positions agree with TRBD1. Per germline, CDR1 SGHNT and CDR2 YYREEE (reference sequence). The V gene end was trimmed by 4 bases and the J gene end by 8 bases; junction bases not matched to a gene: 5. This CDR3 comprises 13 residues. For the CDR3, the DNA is TGTGCCAGCAGCGTGGACAGGGCGGAGCCCCAGCATTTT. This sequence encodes CASSVDRAEPQHF.

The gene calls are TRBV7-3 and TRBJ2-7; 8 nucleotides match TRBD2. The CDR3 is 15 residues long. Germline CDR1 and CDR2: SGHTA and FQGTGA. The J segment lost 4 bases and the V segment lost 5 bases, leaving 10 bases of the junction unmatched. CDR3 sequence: CASSPNPGGGYEQYF. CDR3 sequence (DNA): TGTGCCAGCAGCCCAAACCCGGGGGGGGGTTACGAGCAGTACTTC.

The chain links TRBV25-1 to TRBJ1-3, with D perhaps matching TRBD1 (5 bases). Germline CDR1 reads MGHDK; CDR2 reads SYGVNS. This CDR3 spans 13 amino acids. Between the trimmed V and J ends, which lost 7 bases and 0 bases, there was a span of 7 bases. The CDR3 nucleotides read TGTGCCAGCACAGGGAACTCTGGAAACACCATATATTTT. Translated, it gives CASTGNSGNTIYF.